One sample yielded the 27 T cell receptor beta chains listed below, sequenced in a study of T cell repertoires in cytomegalovirus infection. Via MiXCR, TCRdb re-called the reads, giving one row per CDR3 protein. The table records 250,000 to 300,000 distinct CDR3 sequences, approximately 9% of them present only once. Sequencing input: PBMCs. These TCRs come from a human donor in good health (CMV status not recorded). Some clones in this sample may be carry-over from other donors' samples.

This clonotype occurred many times. V gene TRBV7-2 combines with J gene TRBJ2-3; TRBD2 aligns across 7 bases. The CDR3 runs 13 residues. Germline V gene lookup returns CDR1 SGHTA and CDR2 FQGNSA. V lost 5 bases and J lost 3; bases outside the gene matches: 2. CDR3 in amino acids: CASSSGNTDTQYF. The CDR3 nucleotides are TGTGCCAGCAGCAGCGGGAATACAGATACGCAGTATTTT.

In this sample, this clonotype turned up many times. The genes are TRBV7-8 and TRBJ2-1; 7 nucleotides agree with TRBD1. Germline trimming cut 5 bases from V and 7 bases from J; bases unmatched to any gene: 8. Germline CDR1 is SGHVS and CDR2 is FQNEAQ. The CDR3 covers 14 residues. The DNA for the CDR3 is TGTGCCAGCAGCACCCGACAGGGATTGAATGAGCAGTTCTTC. This translates into CASSTRQGLNEQFF.

The chain has TRBV28 and TRBJ1-2; D possibly corresponds to TRBD1 (6 bases). The germline V and J ends were trimmed by 5 bases and 8 bases, with 21 bases remaining between them. Per the germline V gene, CDR1 is MDHEN and CDR2 is SYDVKM. CDR3 size: 15 residues. CDR3 amino acids: CASSPTGHRSGGYTF. The CDR3 DNA sequence: TGTGCCAGCAGTCCGACGGGACACCGATCGGGCGGCTACACCTTC.

This clonotype occurred many times. The chain employs TRBV20-1 and TRBJ1-5, with D hard to call. The CDR3 sequence is 14 residues long. From germline, CDR1 is DFQATT and CDR2 SNEGSKA (reference sequence). The V gene lost 0 bases and the J gene lost 0 bases, with 6 bases spanning the gap. The CDR3 DNA is TGCAGTGCTAGAGACTCGGGTAGCAATCAGCCCCAGCATTTT. It yields the protein CSARDSGSNQPQHF.

This clonotype was recorded many times. V gene TRBV6-2 or TRBV6-3 combines with J gene TRBJ1-1; 9 positions match TRBD1. The V gene end was trimmed by 7 bases and the J gene end by 5 bases; junction bases not matched to a gene: 14. The CDR3 loop spans 16 amino acids. Germline V gives CDR1 MNHEY, CDR2 SVGEGT. For the CDR3, the DNA is TGTGCCAGCATTTCGTTTCCCGGGACAGGGAGGACTGAAGCTTTCTTT. It yields the protein CASISFPGTGRTEAFF.

The chain combines TRBV5-1 with TRBJ2-3, with TRBD2 matching 9 bases. Per the germline V gene, CDR1 is SGHRS and CDR2 is YFSETQ. The CDR3 totals 17 residues. V lost 4 bases, J lost 0 bases, and 9 bases stayed unmatched. The CDR3 bases are TGCGCCAGCAGCCACACGACTAGCGGATCTAGCACAGATACGCAGTATTTT. This encodes CASSHTTSGSSTDTQYF.

At least ten counts were recorded for this clonotype. V gene TRBV7-6 combines with J gene TRBJ2-3; 7 bases are a match to TRBD2. The length of the CDR3 is 14 residues. Germline CDR1 SGHVS, CDR2 FNYEAQ. V trimming: 5 bases; J trimming: 1 base; junction bases outside the gene matches: 3. DNA of the CDR3: TGTGCCAGCAGCCGCACTAGCGGCACAGATACGCAGTATTTT. It codes for CASSRTSGTDTQYF.

This clonotype was seen ten or more times. This sequence joins TRBV7-2 and TRBJ1-1; TRBD1 matches 10 bases. Germline CDR1 is SGHTA and CDR2 is FQGNSA. V gave up 3 bases and J gave up 5 bases; unmatched junction bases: 6. The CDR3 is made up of 15 amino acids. In nucleotides, the CDR3 is TGTGCCAGCAGCTTTCGGACAGGGGGAAGAACTGAAGCTTTCTTT. Translated: CASSFRTGGRTEAFF.

In DNA, the CDR3 is TGTGCCAGCAGCAGCGACACGGACACTGAAGCTTTCTTT. Translated, it gives CASSSDTDTEAFF. The rearrangement joins TRBV11-1 to TRBJ1-1; D ambiguous. V was shortened by 5 bases and J by 3 bases, with 10 bases between the two germline ends. The CDR3 consists of 13 residues. CDR1 and CDR2 (germline): SGHAT, FQDESV (reference sequence).

This clonotype was picked up many times. This chain uses TRBV12-3 or TRBV12-4 with TRBJ1-4; D is perhaps TRBD1 (5 bases). CDR3 length: 17 residues. Trimming stripped 9 bases from V and 1 base from J, with 21 bases between. The CDR3: CASAAGKSWRTNEKLFF. CDR3 DNA: TGTGCCAGTGCCGCAGGGAAGAGCTGGAGAACTAATGAAAAACTGTTTTTT.

This clonotype was seen repeatedly, ten times or more. V and J are TRBV7-2 and TRBJ1-2, with TRBD1 identical over 11 bases. CDR1 is SGHTA, CDR2 FQGNSA, per germline. The CDR3 runs to 16 residues. With V trimmed by 5 bases and J by 4 bases, 9 bases remained unmatched. CDR3 loop: CASSPRTGGASYGYTF. The CDR3 bases are TGTGCCAGCAGCCCAAGGACAGGGGGCGCGAGCTATGGCTACACCTTC. The whole variable domain, filled in from reference TRBV7-2 and TRBJ1-2, reads GAGVSQSPSNKVTEKGKDVELRCDPISGHTALYWYRQSLGQGLEFLIYFQGNSAPDKSGLPSDRFSAERTGGSVSTLTIQRTQQEDSAVYLCASSPRTGGASYGYTFGSGTRLTVV.

This clonotype turned up a few times. This chain connects TRBV20-1 to TRBJ1-6; 7 bases align to TRBD1. CDR1 is DFQATT, CDR2 SNEGSKA, per germline (reference sequence). The CDR3 is made up of 16 amino acids. V was pared by 1 base and J by 7 bases, with 10 bases of the junction left unmatched. CDR3 nucleotide sequence: TGCAGTGCTAGAGCCCCAGGGGGGGTGAGCAATTCACCCCTCCACTTT. Encoded protein: CSARAPGGVSNSPLHF.

Worth noting for this clonotype: A much more abundant neighbour one base away suggests this may be a read error. The chain is built from TRBV28 and TRBJ1-1; weak D call: TRBD1 (5 bases). V was clipped by 6 bases and J by 4 bases, with 12 bases between them. The CDR3 has 13 residues. The V gene's germline CDR1 is MDHEN and CDR2 SYDVKM. The CDR3 DNA follows: TGTGCCAGCAGACGGGTCAGGGTCACTGAAGCTTTCTTT. Protein product: CASRRVRVTEAFF. Drawing the rest from reference TRBV28 and TRBJ1-1, the complete variable domain is DVKVTQSSRYLVKRTGEKVFLECVQDMDHENMFWYRQDPGLGLRLIYFSYDVKMKEKGDIPEGYSVSREKKERFSLILESASTNQTSMYLCASRRVRVTEAFFGQGTRLTVV.

This clonotype was observed many times. This chain links TRBV7-8 with TRBJ2-7; D remains unclear. V was trimmed by 5 bases and J by 4 bases, leaving 9 bases between them. The CDR3 consists of 12 residues. CDR1 and CDR2 (germline): SGHVS, FQNEAQ. CDR3 sequence (DNA): TGTGCCAGCAGCCCCGGCCTATACGAGCAGTACTTC. Translation gives CASSPGLYEQYF.

This clonotype was recorded at least ten times. The chain uses TRBV11-2 and TRBJ1-1, with D possibly being TRBD1 (6 bases). V lost 2 bases and J 9 bases, leaving 10 bases between the germline ends. The length of the CDR3 is 12 residues. The germline V gene has CDR1 SGHAT and CDR2 FQNNGV. CDR3 DNA sequence: TGTGCCAGCAGCTTAAGTGACAGGAAAGCTTTCTTT. This codes for CASSLSDRKAFF.

At least ten counts were recorded for this clonotype. The chain uses TRBV5-6 and TRBJ2-7, with D uncertain. The CDR3 totals 13 residues. The ends were cut back, 4 bases at V and 2 bases at J, with 10 bases in the middle. Germline loops: CDR1 SGHDT, CDR2 YYEEEE. The CDR3 loop reads CASSHRLTYEQYF. The CDR3 DNA reads as TGTGCCAGCAGCCACAGACTGACCTACGAGCAGTACTTC.

In this sample, this clonotype turned up many times. This chain joins TRBV7-2 and TRBJ1-6; TRBD1 matches at 7 bases. The CDR3 contains 14 residues. Germline loops: CDR1 SGHTA, CDR2 FQGNSA. V lost 1 base and J lost 7; bases outside the gene matches: 1. This CDR3 reads CASSLETGNSPLHF. Written as DNA, the CDR3 is TGTGCCAGCAGCTTAGAGACAGGGAATTCACCCCTCCACTTT.

This clonotype showed up many times. V gene TRBV28 combines with J gene TRBJ2-7, with a tentative D call TRBD1 (6 bases). Germline V gene lookup returns CDR1 MDHEN and CDR2 SYDVKM. This CDR3 spans 14 amino acids. V gave up 10 bases and J gave up 0 bases, with 16 bases separating them. The CDR3 spells CATFLRGGSYEQYF. The CDR3 region has the DNA TGTGCCACTTTCCTTCGAGGGGGCTCCTACGAGCAGTACTTC.

The chain carries TRBV19 and TRBJ2-2; D possibly corresponds to TRBD2 (6 bases). CDR3 length: 15 amino acids. The V end lost 5 bases, the J end lost 4 bases, and 14 bases lay between the germline ends. Germline V gene sequence: CDR1 LNHDA, CDR2 SQIVND (reference sequence). CDR3 region: CASSPGGSRTGELFF. The CDR3 coding sequence is TGTGCCAGTAGTCCAGGAGGGAGTCGCACCGGGGAGCTGTTTTTT.

This clonotype was counted many times. The chain employs TRBV14 and TRBJ2-2; D is undetermined. Looked up from germline, CDR1 is SGHDN and CDR2 is FVKESK. Deletions cut 5 bases from V and 5 bases from J, with 15 bases between. This CDR3 has 15 residues. The CDR3 reads CASSKSRMGTGELFF. As DNA, the CDR3 is TGTGCCAGCAGCAAGTCTCGGATGGGGACCGGGGAGCTGTTTTTT. The full variable domain, rest sourced from reference TRBV14 and TRBJ2-2, is EAGVTQFPSHSVIEKGQTVTLRCDPISGHDNLYWYRRVMGKEIKFLLHFVKESKQDESGMPNNRFLAERTGGTYSTLKVQPAELEDSGVYFCASSKSRMGTGELFFGEGSRLTVL.

This clonotype has at least ten counts. This rearrangement joins TRBV7-2 to TRBJ2-6; D unresolved. Per the germline V gene, CDR1 is SGHTA and CDR2 is FQGNSA. This CDR3 contains 18 residues. Trimming stripped 1 base from V and 0 bases from J, with 13 bases between. The CDR3 sequence is CASSLVGTSRSGANVLTF. As DNA, the CDR3 is TGTGCCAGCAGCTTAGTCGGCACTTCCCGCTCTGGGGCCAACGTCCTGACTTTC.

This clonotype has just a few counts. The chain has TRBV5-1 and TRBJ1-2; D remains ambiguous. The V end was cut by 0 bases, the J end by 5 bases, with 11 bases between. This CDR3 contains 14 residues. Germline V gene lookup returns CDR1 SGHRS and CDR2 YFSETQ. CDR3 amino acids: CASSLDDSKYGYTF. CDR3 nucleotides: TGCGCCAGCAGCTTGGACGATTCGAAATATGGCTACACCTTC.

The CDR3 spells CASSSSNPYEQYF. Written as DNA, the CDR3 is TGTGCCAGCAGCTCAAGCAATCCCTACGAGCAGTACTTC. This sequence joins TRBV7-2 and TRBJ2-7; D is undetermined. The CDR3 runs 13 residues. Germline lookup yields CDR1 SGHTA and CDR2 FQGNSA. V dropped 4 bases and J dropped 2 bases, with 9 bases sitting between them.

This clonotype was seen many times. V gene TRBV6-5 combines with J gene TRBJ2-7; weak D call: TRBD1 (6 bases). This CDR3 region has 13 residues. V shed 2 bases and J shed 3 bases, with 8 bases lying between them. CDR1 and CDR2 from the germline V gene are MNHEY and SVGAGI. The CDR3 is CASSYNRDYEQYF. The CDR3, as DNA: TGTGCCAGCAGTTACAACAGGGACTACGAGCAGTACTTC.

This clonotype has at least ten counts. This chain links TRBV11-2 with TRBJ2-1, with 8 bases that match TRBD2. Germline-derived CDR1 and CDR2 are SGHAT and FQNNGV. With 1 base clipped from V and 9 bases from J, the junction kept 5 bases outside the gene matches. CDR3 length: 14 residues. The CDR3 bases are TGTGCCAGCAGCTTAGTGTCGGGGGGGAGTGAGCAGTTCTTC. Translation: CASSLVSGGSEQFF.

The sample holds many counts of this clonotype. The chain employs TRBV7-2 and TRBJ1-5; D call uncertain. V shed 1 base and J shed 11 bases, with 15 bases lying between them. Germline CDR1 and CDR2: SGHTA and FQGNSA. CDR3 length equals 14 residues. CDR3 protein: CASSLGAGRLTQHF. The DNA for the CDR3 is TGTGCCAGCAGCTTAGGCGCTGGTCGTCTGACCCAGCATTTT.

This clonotype was recorded a few times. The chain carries TRBV20-1 and TRBJ2-5; 10 bases line up with TRBD1. CDR3 size: 12 residues. V shed 8 bases and J 3 bases; nucleotides not matched to a gene: 3. CDR1 and CDR2 (germline): DFQATT, SNEGSKA (reference sequence). CDR3 amino acids: CSSGQGKETQYF. As DNA, the CDR3 is TGCAGTTCGGGACAGGGGAAAGAGACCCAGTACTTC.